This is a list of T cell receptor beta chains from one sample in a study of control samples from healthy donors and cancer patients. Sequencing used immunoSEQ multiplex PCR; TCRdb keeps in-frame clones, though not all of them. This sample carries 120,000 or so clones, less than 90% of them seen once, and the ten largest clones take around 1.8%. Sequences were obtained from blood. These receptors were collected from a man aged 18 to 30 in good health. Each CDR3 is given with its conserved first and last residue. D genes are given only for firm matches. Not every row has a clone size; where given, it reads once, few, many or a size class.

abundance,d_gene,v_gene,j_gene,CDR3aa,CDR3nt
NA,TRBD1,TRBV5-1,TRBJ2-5,CASSPRTGHQETQYF,TGCGCCAGCAGCCCACGGACAGGCCACCAAGAGACCCAGTACTTC
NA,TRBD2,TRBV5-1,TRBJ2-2,CASSSGLAGQNTGELFF,TGCGCCAGCAGCTCAGGACTAGCGGGTCAGAACACCGGGGAGCTGTTTTTT
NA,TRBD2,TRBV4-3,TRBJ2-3,CASSQDKGLAGDPTDTQYF,TGCGCCAGCAGCCAAGATAAGGGACTAGCGGGGGACCCCACAGATACGCAGTATTTT
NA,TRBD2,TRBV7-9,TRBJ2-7,CASSPGTSGRSYEQYF,TGTGCCAGCAGCCCCGGGACTAGCGGGAGGTCCTACGAGCAGTACTTC
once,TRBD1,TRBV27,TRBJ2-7,CASSGYRGIFSYEQYF,TGTGCCAGCAGTGGGTACAGGGGGATCTTTTCCTACGAGCAGTACTTC
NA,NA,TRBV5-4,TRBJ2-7,CASSSNRDQSPYEQYF,TGTGCCAGCAGCTCGAACCGGGACCAATCTCCCTACGAGCAGTACTTC
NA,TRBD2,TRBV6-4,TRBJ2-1,CASSDAGGLAGDFEQFF,TGTGCCAGCAGTGACGCTGGGGGACTAGCGGGAGACTTTGAGCAGTTCTTC
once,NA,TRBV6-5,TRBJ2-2,CASSAMGGPELFF,TGTGCCAGCAGCGCTATGGGGGGGCCTGAGCTGTTTTTT
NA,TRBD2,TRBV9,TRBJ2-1,CASSGGPSGRVVEQFF,TGTGCCAGCAGCGGAGGACCTAGCGGGAGGGTCGTTGAGCAGTTCTTC
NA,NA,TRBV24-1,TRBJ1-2,CATSDSARAYGYTF,TGTGCCACCAGTGATTCGGCTAGGGCGTATGGCTACACCTTC
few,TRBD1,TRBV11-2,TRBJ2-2,CASRRGQGTGELFF,TGTGCCAGCAGGCGCGGACAGGGCACCGGGGAGCTGTTTTTT
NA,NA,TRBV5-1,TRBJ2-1,CASSITNNEQFF,TGCGCCAGCAGCATCACTAACAATGAGCAGTTCTTC
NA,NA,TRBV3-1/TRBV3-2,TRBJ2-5,CASSQEGVQETQYF,TGTGCCAGCAGCCAAGAAGGGGTACAAGAGACCCAGTACTTC
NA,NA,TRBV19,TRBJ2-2,CASSIRLGELFF,TGTGCCAGTAGTATAAGGTTAGGGGAGCTGTTTTTT
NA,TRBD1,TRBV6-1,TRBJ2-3,CASSEDRWPSTDTQYF,TGTGCCAGCAGTGAGGACAGGTGGCCGAGCACAGATACGCAGTATTTT
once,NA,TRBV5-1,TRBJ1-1,CASSPTGSGANTEAFF,TGCGCCAGCAGCCCCACAGGGTCGGGGGCTAACACTGAAGCTTTCTTT
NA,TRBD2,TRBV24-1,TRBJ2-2,CATSDPTSGRANGELFF,TGTGCCACCAGTGACCCGACTAGCGGGAGGGCAAACGGGGAGCTGTTTTTT
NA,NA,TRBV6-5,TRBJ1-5,CASSTQPRQPQHF,TGTGCCAGCAGTACACAGCCCAGGCAGCCCCAGCATTTT
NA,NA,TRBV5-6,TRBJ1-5,CASSLGGADQPQHF,TGTGCCAGCAGCCTGGGGGGGGCGGACCAGCCCCAGCATTTT
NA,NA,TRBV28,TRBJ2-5,CASSIAAIQETQYF,TGTGCCAGCAGCATAGCGGCCATACAAGAGACCCAGTACTTC
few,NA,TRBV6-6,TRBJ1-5,CASSYSRRLGNQPQHF,TGTGCCAGCAGTTACTCGAGGAGGTTGGGGAATCAGCCCCAGCATTTT
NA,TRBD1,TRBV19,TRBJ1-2,CASSTPGQGARYGYTF,TGTGCCAGTAGCACCCCGGGACAGGGGGCGCGGTATGGCTACACCTTC
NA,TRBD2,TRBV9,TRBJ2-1,CASSRRTSEFYNEQFF,TGTGCCAGCAGCAGGAGGACTAGCGAATTCTACAATGAGCAGTTCTTC
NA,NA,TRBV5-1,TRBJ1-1,CASSVGGMNTEAFF,TGCGCCAGCAGCGTAGGGGGGATGAACACTGAAGCTTTCTTT
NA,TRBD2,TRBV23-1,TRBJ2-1,CASSHTSGILNEQFF,TGCGCCAGCAGTCACACTAGCGGGATATTGAATGAGCAGTTCTTC
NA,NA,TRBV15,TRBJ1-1,CATSRDREQGLGTEAFF,TGTGCCACCAGCAGAGATAGGGAACAGGGTTTGGGGACTGAAGCTTTCTTT
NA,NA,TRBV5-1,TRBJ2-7,CASSLGTYNDYEQYF,TGCGCCAGCAGCTTGGGGACATATAACGACTACGAGCAGTACTTC
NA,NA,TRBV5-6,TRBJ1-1,CASRGTGNTEAFF,TGTGCCAGCAGGGGGACGGGGAACACTGAAGCTTTCTTT
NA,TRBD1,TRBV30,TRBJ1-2,CAWREDRFFFNGYTF,TGTGCCTGGAGGGAGGACAGGTTCTTTTTTAATGGCTACACCTTC
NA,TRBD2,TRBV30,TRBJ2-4,CAWGLAGVAAKNIQYF,TGTGCCTGGGGTCTAGCGGGAGTCGCGGCCAAAAACATTCAGTACTTC
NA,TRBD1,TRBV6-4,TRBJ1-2,CASSDSTGDGYTF,TGTGCCAGCAGTGACTCCACAGGGGATGGCTACACCTTC
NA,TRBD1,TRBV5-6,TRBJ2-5,CASSSAKTGAETQYF,TGTGCCAGCAGCTCAGCAAAAACAGGGGCCGAGACCCAGTACTTC
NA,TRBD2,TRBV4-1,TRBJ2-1,CASSQEQSSGRAGNEQFF,TGCGCCAGCAGCCAAGAACAGTCTAGCGGGAGGGCCGGGAATGAGCAGTTCTTC
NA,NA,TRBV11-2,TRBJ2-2,CASSLEPSDTGELFF,TGTGCCAGCAGCTTAGAACCTAGCGATACCGGGGAGCTGTTTTTT
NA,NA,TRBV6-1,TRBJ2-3,CASSELYSSTDTQYF,TGTGCCAGCAGTGAACTGTATTCTAGCACAGATACGCAGTATTTT
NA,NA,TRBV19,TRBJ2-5,CASYRKRWDQYF,TGTGCCAGTTATAGGAAGAGGTGGGACCAGTACTTC
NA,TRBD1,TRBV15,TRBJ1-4,CATSTSTGTAPEKLFF,TGTGCCACCAGCACTTCAACCGGGACAGCTCCTGAAAAACTGTTTTTT
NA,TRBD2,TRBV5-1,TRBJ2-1,CASSEGLAGNEQFF,TGCGCCAGCAGCGAGGGACTAGCGGGCAATGAGCAGTTCTTC
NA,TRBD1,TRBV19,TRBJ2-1,CASSIVQGTGSYNEQFF,TGTGCCAGTAGTATCGTACAGGGGACAGGGTCCTACAATGAGCAGTTCTTC
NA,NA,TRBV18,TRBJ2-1,CASSPLSSYEQFF,TGTGCCAGCTCGCCTTTATCTAGTTATGAGCAGTTCTTC
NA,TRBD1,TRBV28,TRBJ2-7,CASRQTGQEVTGKVEQYF,TGTGCCAGCAGGCAAACGGGACAGGAGGTAACCGGTAAGGTCGAGCAGTACTTC
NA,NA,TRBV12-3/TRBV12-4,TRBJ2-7,CASSSGTYEQYF,TGTGCCAGCAGTTCTGGGACCTACGAGCAGTACTTC
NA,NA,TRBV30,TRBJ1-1,CAWSAAKTGRTGTEAFF,TGTGCCTGGAGTGCCGCTAAAACAGGGAGAACGGGCACTGAAGCTTTCTTT
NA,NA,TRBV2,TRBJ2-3,CASSRQTTDTQYF,TGTGCCAGCAGCAGACAGACCACAGATACGCAGTATTTT
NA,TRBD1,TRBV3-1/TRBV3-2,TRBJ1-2,CASSHRTGLTYGSTF,TGTGCCAGCAGCCATAGGACAGGCCTTACCTATGGCTCCACCTTC
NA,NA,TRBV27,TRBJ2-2,CASSPRASNTGELFF,TGTGCCAGCAGTCCCCGGGCTTCGAACACCGGGGAGCTGTTTTTT
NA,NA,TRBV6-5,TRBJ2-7,CASSSRGSRVFHEQYF,TGTGCCAGCAGTTCTCGGGGGAGTAGGGTGTTCCACGAGCAGTACTTC
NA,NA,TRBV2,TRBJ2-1,CASSHDLSSYNEQFF,TGTGCCAGCAGTCATGACTTAAGCTCCTACAATGAGCAGTTCTTC
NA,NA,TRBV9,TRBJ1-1,CASSVGLRMNTEAFF,TGTGCCAGCAGCGTAGGACTGCGGATGAACACTGAAGCTTTCTTT